This T cell receptor beta chain was sequenced in a study of neurological immune-mediated disorders. This clonotype was seen at least ten times. Germline values: CDR1 MNHNS, CDR2 SASEGT. The germline V and J ends were trimmed by 4 bases and 5 bases, with 9 bases remaining between them. The CDR3 runs 12 residues. MiXCR, applied by TCRdb to the 5' RACE reads, yields one record per CDR3 protein. The sample includes around 40,000 distinct CDR3 sequences, approximately 11% of them seen just once. Specimen: PBMCs. The sequence derives from a female donor in good health. The chain uses TRBV6-1 and TRBJ2-7; D assignment may be TRBD1 or TRBD2 (5 bases each). The DNA of the CDR3 is TGTGCCAGCAGTGTTCTGGGGGACGAGCAGTACTTC. Its translation: CASSVLGDEQYF.